A selection of T cell receptor beta chains follows, all from one sample in a study of cytomegalovirus exposure and HLA in healthy donors. Measured with immunoSEQ multiplex PCR; TCRdb has only the in-frame clones, and not every one. The sample has around 99,000 clones; 70% to 80% are singletons. Sequencing used PBMCs. The receptors come from a man aged 40-49 years in good health and CMV-seronegative. Both conserved end residues are part of each CDR3. The D gene is left open where the match is weak. Size values are once, few and many counts, or a class for expanded clones, and some rows have none.

length	V	D	J	size	DNA	CDR3
15	TRBV19	TRBD1	TRBJ2-2	NA	TGTGCCAGTAAACCGGGACAGCTGAACACCGGGGAGCTGTTTTTT	CASKPGQLNTGELFF
13	TRBV10-3	NA	TRBJ1-1	NA	TGTGCCATCACCGCGACAGAGAACACTGAAGCTTTCTTT	CAITATENTEAFF
15	TRBV2	TRBD1	TRBJ2-2	NA	TGTGCCAGCAAACAGGGGGCCTCGAACACCGGGGAGCTGTTTTTT	CASKQGASNTGELFF
18	TRBV7-9	NA	TRBJ1-4	NA	TGTGCCAGCAGTACTCGACCCCCCGGGGGGGCCGGTAGTGAAAAACTGTTTTTT	CASSTRPPGGAGSEKLFF
14	TRBV5-1	NA	TRBJ2-2	NA	TGCGCCAGCAGGTCCTCGGGGAACACCGGGGAGCTGTTTTTT	CASRSSGNTGELFF
14	TRBV9	NA	TRBJ2-7	NA	TGTGCCAGCAGCGTAGATTTCTATGGCTACGAGCAGTACTTC	CASSVDFYGYEQYF
14	TRBV27	NA	TRBJ2-3	NA	TGTGCCAGCAGTTCCGGCAGGGACACAGATACGCAGTATTTT	CASSSGRDTDTQYF
16	TRBV11-1	TRBD1	TRBJ2-7	few	TGTGCCAGCAGCGGACGCCGGGACAGGGTAATCTACGAGCAGTACTTC	CASSGRRDRVIYEQYF
18	TRBV4-1	TRBD1	TRBJ2-6	NA	TGCGCCAGCAGCCAAGAACCAGGGGGGACAGGTGGGGCCAACGTCCTGACTTTC	CASSQEPGGTGGANVLTF
14	TRBV6-5	NA	TRBJ1-2	NA	TGTGCCAGCAGAGACTCGACGGAAAACTATGGCTACACCTTC	CASRDSTENYGYTF
16	TRBV2	TRBD2	TRBJ2-3	NA	TGTGCCAGCAGTGAAGGCAGCGGGAGGCGGGTGAATACGCAGTATTTT	CASSEGSGRRVNTQYF
18	TRBV9	TRBD1	TRBJ1-1	NA	TGTGCCAGCAGCGTCATAGGGACAGGGAGTTTAATCGACGCTGAAGCTTTCTTT	CASSVIGTGSLIDAEAFF
13	TRBV29-1	NA	TRBJ1-5	NA	TGCAGCGTTGAGGCAGGTCCCAATCAGCCCCAGCATTTT	CSVEAGPNQPQHF
13	TRBV5-6	TRBD1	TRBJ2-1	few	TGTGCCAGCAGCACAACAGGGGGTTGGAGCATGTTCTTC	CASSTTGGWSMFF
16	TRBV4-1	TRBD1	TRBJ1-6	NA	TGCGCCAGCAGCCTCCGGGACAGGGCGAGGAATTCACCCCTCCACTTT	CASSLRDRARNSPLHF
11	TRBV29-1	NA	TRBJ2-7	NA	TGCAGCGTCAGGGATACCCCCGAGCAGTACTTC	CSVRDTPEQYF
15	TRBV11-2	TRBD1	TRBJ1-1	NA	TGTGCCAGCAGCTCCCTAACAGGGGGCTTCACTGAAGCTTTCTTT	CASSSLTGGFTEAFF
17	TRBV9	TRBD2	TRBJ2-5	NA	TGTGCCAGCAGCGTAGGCCCGACTAGCGGGCTACAAGAGACCCAGTACTTC	CASSVGPTSGLQETQYF
15	TRBV5-1	TRBD2	TRBJ2-3	NA	TGCGCCAGCAGCTTAACTAGCGGGAGGGCAGATACGCAGTATTTT	CASSLTSGRADTQYF
15	TRBV6-1	NA	TRBJ1-1	few	TGTGCCAGCAGTTCCGGGACACACATGAACACTGAAGCTTTCTTT	CASSSGTHMNTEAFF
16	TRBV25-1	TRBD1	TRBJ1-6	NA	TGTGCCAGCACCGAGCCCGGACAGGGTTGGAATTCACCCCTCCACTTT	CASTEPGQGWNSPLHF
15	TRBV4-2	TRBD1	TRBJ1-4	NA	TGTGCCAGCAGCCAAACGACAGGGTGGGATGAAAAACTGTTTTTT	CASSQTTGWDEKLFF
14	TRBV5-6	NA	TRBJ2-1	NA	TGTGCCAGCAGCTTGGTACGGCGGTTCTCGGAGCAGTTCTTC	CASSLVRRFSEQFF